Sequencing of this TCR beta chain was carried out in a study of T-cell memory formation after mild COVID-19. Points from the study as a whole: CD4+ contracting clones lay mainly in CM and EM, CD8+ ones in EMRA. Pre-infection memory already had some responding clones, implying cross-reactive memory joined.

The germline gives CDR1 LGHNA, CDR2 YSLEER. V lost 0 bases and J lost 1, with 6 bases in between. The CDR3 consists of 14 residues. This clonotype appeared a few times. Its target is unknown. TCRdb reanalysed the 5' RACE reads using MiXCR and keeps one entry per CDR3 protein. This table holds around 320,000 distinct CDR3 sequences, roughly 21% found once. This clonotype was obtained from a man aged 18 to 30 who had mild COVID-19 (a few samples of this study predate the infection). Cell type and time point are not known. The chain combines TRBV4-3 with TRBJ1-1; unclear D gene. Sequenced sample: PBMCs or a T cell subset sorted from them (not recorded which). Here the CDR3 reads CASSQDGRNTEAFF. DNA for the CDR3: TGCGCCAGCAGCCAAGATGGCAGGAACACTGAAGCTTTCTTT.